One and the same sample provided the 3 T cell receptor beta chains below, sequenced in a study of CD8+ T cells in alopecia areata. It was cDNA, reverse transcribed from extracted RNA, that served as the sequencing template. Sequencing was performed with immunoSEQ multiplex PCR; in TCRdb, only in-frame clones are kept and a portion is missing. The data show some 150,000 clones, around half seen once. Specimen: CD8+ T cells sorted from blood, collected at week 0. The receptors shown here come from a human donor with alopecia areata.

V gene TRBV27 combines with J gene TRBJ2-2; D not certain. V lost 1 base and J lost 4, with 4 bases in between. Germline V gene data show CDR1 as MNHEY and CDR2 as SMNVEV (reference sequence). This CDR3 is 13 amino acids long. The CDR3 loop is CASSLYGTGELFF. CDR3 coding DNA: TGTGCCAGCAGTTTATACGGCACCGGGGAGCTGTTTTTT.

The chain uses TRBV29-1 and TRBJ2-7; 8 nucleotides line up with TRBD2. The germline V gene encodes CDR1 SQVTM and CDR2 ANQGSEA. V shed 6 bases and J 0 bases; nucleotides not matched to a gene: 7. This CDR3 contains 14 residues. The CDR3 region is CSVRGGPSSYEQYF. The CDR3, as DNA: TGCAGCGTCCGGGGGGGTCCTAGCTCCTACGAGCAGTACTTC.

The chain recombines TRBV2 with TRBJ2-7; no definite D call. CDR3 length: 14 amino acids. Trimming cost V 1 base and J 4 bases, with 11 bases left between them. CDR1 and CDR2 from the germline V gene are SNHLY and FYNNEI. The CDR3 spells CASSEGGIVYEQYF. The DNA for the CDR3 is TGTGCCAGCAGTGAAGGGGGAATTGTTTACGAGCAGTACTTC.